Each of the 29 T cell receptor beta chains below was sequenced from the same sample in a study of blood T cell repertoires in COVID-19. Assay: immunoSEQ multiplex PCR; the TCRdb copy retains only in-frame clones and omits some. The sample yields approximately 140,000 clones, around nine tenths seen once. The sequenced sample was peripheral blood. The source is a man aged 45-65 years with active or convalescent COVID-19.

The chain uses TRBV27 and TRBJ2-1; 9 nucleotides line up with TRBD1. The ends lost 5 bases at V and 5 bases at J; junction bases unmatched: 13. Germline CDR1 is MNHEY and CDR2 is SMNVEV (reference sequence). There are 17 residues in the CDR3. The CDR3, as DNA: TGTGCCAGCAGTCCCTACGGGGACAGGGTCCTTAACAATGAGCAGTTCTTC. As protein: CASSPYGDRVLNNEQFF.

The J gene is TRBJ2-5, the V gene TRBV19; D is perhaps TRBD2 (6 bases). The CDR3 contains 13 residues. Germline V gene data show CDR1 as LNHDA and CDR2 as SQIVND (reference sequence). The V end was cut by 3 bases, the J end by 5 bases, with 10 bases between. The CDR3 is CASSMGGRETQYF. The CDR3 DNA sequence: TGTGCCAGTAGTATGGGAGGAAGGGAGACCCAGTACTTC.

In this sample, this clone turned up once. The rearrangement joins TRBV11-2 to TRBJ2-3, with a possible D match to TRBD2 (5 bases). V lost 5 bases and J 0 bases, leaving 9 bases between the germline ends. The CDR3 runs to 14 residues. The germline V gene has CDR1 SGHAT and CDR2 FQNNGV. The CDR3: CASSPTTSTDTQYF. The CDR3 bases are TGTGCCAGCAGCCCGACTACTAGCACAGATACGCAGTATTTT.

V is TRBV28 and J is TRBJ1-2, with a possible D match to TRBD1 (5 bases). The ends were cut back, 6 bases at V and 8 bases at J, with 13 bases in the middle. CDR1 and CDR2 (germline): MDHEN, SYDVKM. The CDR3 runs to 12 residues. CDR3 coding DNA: TGTGCCAGCAGCACAGGTCTGAGGGGCTACACCTTC. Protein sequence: CASSTGLRGYTF.

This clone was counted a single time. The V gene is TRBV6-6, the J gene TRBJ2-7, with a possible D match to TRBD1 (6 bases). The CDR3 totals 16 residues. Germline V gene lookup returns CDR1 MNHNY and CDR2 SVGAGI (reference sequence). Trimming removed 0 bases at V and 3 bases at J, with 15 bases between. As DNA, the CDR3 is TGTGCCAGCAGTTACTCCCCAACAGGGATTGTCTACGAGCAGTACTTC. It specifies CASSYSPTGIVYEQYF.

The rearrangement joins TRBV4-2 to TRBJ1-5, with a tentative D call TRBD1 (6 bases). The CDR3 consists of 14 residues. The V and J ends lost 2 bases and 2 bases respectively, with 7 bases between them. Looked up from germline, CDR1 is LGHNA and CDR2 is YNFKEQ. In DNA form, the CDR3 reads TGTGCCAGCAGCCAACGGACAGGCAATCAGCCCCAGCATTTT. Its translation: CASSQRTGNQPQHF.

The CDR3 DNA is TGTGCCACCAGTAGGAACAGGGCCAGCTCCTACAATGAGCAGTTCTTC. The encoded protein is CATSRNRASSYNEQFF. The chain uses TRBV24-1 and TRBJ2-1; a weak D match, TRBD1 (6 bases). Trimming removed 6 bases from V and 0 bases from J, with 14 bases in between. The CDR3 is made up of 16 amino acids. Germline values: CDR1 KGHDR, CDR2 SFDVKD.

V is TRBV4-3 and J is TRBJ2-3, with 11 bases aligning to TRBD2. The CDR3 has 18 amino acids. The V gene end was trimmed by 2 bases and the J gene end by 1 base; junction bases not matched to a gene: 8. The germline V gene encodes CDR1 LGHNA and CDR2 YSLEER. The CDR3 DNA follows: TGCGCCAGCAGCCAACCTAGAGGGGGACTAGCGGGCACAGATACGCAGTATTTT. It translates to CASSQPRGGLAGTDTQYF.

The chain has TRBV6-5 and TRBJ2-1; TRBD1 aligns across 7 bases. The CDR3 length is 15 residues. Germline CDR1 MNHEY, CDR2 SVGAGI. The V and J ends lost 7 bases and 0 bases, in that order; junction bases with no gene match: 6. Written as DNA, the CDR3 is TGTGCCAGCAAGGTGACAGGGACCTCCTACAATGAGCAGTTCTTC. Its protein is CASKVTGTSYNEQFF.

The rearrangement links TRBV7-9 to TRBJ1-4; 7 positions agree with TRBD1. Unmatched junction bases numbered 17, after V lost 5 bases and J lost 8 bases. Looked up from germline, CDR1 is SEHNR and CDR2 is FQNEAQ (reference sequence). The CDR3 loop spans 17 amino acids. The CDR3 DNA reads TGTGCCAGCAGCCCGACAGGGCAATTCACTCTTTCCGAAAAACTGTTTTTT. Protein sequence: CASSPTGQFTLSEKLFF.

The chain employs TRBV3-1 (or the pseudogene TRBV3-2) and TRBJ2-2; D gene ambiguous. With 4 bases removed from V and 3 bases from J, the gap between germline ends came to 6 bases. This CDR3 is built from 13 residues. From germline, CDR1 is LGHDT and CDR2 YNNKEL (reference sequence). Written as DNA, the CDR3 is TGTGCCAGCAGCCTCCTCCACACCGGGGAGCTGTTTTTT. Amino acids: CASSLLHTGELFF.

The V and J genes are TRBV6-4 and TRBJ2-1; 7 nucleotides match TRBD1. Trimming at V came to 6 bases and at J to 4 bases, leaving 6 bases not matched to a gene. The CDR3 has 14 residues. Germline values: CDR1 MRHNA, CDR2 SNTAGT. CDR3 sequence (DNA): TGTGCCAGCAGCCCGGGACAGATGTACAATGAGCAGTTCTTC. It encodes CASSPGQMYNEQFF.

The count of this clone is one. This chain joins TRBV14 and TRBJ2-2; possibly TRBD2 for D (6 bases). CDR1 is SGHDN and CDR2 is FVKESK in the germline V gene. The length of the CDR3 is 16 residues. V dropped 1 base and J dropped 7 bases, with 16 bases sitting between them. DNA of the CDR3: TGTGCCAGCAGCCAAGCCCTCAGCGGGTCGTTCGGGGAGCTGTTTTTT. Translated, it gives CASSQALSGSFGELFF.

CDR3 amino acids: CASSLFHTDTQYF. CDR3 sequence (DNA): TGTGCCAGCAGCCTTTTCCACACAGATACGCAGTATTTT. The chain employs TRBV3-1 (or the pseudogene TRBV3-2) and TRBJ2-3; D not resolved. Germline CDR1 is LGHDT and CDR2 is YNNKEL (reference sequence). The CDR3 sequence is 13 residues long. Trimming removed 4 bases from V and 2 bases from J, with 7 bases in between.

The CDR3 nucleotides read TGTGCCAGCAGTTTGGGAGAATACAATGAGCAGTTCTTC. Protein sequence: CASSLGEYNEQFF. This chain joins TRBV27 and TRBJ2-1; possibly TRBD2 for D (5 bases). The CDR3 runs 13 residues. With 3 bases removed from V and 4 bases from J, the gap between germline ends came to 7 bases. Per the germline V gene, CDR1 is MNHEY and CDR2 is SMNVEV (reference sequence).

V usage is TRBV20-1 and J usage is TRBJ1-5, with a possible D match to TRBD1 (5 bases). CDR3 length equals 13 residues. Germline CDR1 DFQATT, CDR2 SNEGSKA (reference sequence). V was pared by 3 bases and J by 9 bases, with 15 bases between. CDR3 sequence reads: CSASTRAALPQHF. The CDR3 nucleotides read TGCAGTGCTAGTACCAGGGCGGCCCTGCCCCAGCATTTT.

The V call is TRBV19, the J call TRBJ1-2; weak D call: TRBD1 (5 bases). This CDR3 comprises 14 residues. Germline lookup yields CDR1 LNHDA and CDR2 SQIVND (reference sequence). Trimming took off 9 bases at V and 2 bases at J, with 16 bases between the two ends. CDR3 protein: CASGDRKHNYGYTF. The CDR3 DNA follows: TGTGCCAGCGGTGACAGAAAGCACAACTATGGCTACACCTTC.

CDR3 in amino acids: CASSSDRGVYGYTF. The CDR3 DNA reads as TGTGCCAGCAGCTCGGACAGGGGCGTCTATGGCTACACCTTC. V and J are TRBV28 and TRBJ1-2, with 9 bases identical to TRBD1. J lost 4 bases, V lost 6 bases, and 6 bases had no gene match. Germline V gives CDR1 MDHEN, CDR2 SYDVKM. There are 14 residues in the CDR3.

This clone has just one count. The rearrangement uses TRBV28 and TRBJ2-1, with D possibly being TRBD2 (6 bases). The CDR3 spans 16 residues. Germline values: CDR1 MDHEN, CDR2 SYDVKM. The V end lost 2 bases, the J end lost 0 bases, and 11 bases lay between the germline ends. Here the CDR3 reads CASSLLGGSSYNEQFF. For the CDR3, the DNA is TGTGCCAGCAGTTTACTGGGGGGTAGCTCCTACAATGAGCAGTTCTTC.

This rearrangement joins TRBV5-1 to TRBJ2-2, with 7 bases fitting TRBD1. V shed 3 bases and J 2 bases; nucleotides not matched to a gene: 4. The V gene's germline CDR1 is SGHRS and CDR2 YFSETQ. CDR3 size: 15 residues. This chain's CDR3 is CASSSRQGNTGELFF. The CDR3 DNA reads TGCGCCAGCAGCTCAAGACAGGGTAACACCGGGGAGCTGTTTTTT. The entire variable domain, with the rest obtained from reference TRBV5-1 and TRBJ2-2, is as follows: KAGVTQTPRYLIKTRGQQVTLSCSPISGHRSVSWYQQTPGQGLQFLFEYFSETQRNKGNFPGRFSGRQFSNSRSEMNVSTLELGDSALYLCASSSRQGNTGELFFGEGSRLTVL.

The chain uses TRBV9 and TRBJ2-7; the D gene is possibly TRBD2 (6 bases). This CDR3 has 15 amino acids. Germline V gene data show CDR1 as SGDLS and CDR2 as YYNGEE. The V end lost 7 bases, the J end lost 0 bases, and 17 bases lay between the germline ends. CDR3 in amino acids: CASSEGTSPSYEQYF. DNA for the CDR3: TGTGCCAGCTCCGAGGGGACTTCTCCCTCCTACGAGCAGTACTTC.

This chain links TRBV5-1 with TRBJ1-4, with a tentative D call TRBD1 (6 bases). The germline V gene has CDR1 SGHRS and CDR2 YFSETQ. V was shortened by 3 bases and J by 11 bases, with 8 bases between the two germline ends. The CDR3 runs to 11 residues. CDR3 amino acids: CASSSQGKLFF. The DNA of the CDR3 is TGCGCCAGCAGCTCCCAGGGGAAACTGTTTTTT.

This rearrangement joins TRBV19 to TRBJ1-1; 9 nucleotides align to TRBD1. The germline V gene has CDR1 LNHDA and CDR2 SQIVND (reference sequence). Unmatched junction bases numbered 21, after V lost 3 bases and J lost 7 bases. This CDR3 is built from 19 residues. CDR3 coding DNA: TGTGCCAGTAGTATCCCATCCGGGACAGGGTCCTTCAGGGGAAGTGAAGCTTTCTTT. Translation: CASSIPSGTGSFRGSEAFF.

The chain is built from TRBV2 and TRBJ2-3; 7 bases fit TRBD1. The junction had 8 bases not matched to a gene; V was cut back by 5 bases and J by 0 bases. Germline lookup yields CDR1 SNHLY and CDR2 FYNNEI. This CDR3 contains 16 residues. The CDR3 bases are TGTGCCAGCAGTTTTACCAGGGGGAGTAGCACAGATACGCAGTATTTT. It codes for CASSFTRGSSTDTQYF.

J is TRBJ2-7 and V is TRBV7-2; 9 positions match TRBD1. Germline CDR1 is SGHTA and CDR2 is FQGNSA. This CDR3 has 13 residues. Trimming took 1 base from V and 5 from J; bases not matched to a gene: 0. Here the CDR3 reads CASSLGTGDEQYF. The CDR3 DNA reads TGTGCCAGCAGCTTAGGGACAGGGGACGAGCAGTACTTC.

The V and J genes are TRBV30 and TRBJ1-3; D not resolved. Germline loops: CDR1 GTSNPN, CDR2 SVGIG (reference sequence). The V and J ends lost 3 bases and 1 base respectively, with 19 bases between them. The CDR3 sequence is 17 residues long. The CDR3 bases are TGTGCCTGGAGCTGGGCAGCTTCCCTCTCATCTGGAAACACCATATATTTT. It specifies CAWSWAASLSSGNTIYF.

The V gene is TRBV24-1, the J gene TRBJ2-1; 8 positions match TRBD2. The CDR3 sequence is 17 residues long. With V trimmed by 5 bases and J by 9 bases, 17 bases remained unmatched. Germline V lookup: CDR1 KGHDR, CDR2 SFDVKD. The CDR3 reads CATSGGRFGGANTEQFF. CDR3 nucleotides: TGTGCCACCAGTGGAGGGCGTTTCGGGGGGGCCAACACTGAGCAGTTCTTC.

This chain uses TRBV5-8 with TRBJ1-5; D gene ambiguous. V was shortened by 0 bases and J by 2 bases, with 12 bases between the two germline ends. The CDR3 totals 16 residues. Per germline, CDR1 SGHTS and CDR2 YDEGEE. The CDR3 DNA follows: TGTGCCAGCAGCTTGGGGATATACGGGGGCAATCAGCCCCAGCATTTT. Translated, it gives CASSLGIYGGNQPQHF.

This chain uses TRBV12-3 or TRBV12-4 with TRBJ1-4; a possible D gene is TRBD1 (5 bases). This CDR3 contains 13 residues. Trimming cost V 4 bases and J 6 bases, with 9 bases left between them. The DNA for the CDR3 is TGTGCCAGCAGTTGGGGGGGGGATGAAAAACTGTTTTTT. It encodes CASSWGGDEKLFF.